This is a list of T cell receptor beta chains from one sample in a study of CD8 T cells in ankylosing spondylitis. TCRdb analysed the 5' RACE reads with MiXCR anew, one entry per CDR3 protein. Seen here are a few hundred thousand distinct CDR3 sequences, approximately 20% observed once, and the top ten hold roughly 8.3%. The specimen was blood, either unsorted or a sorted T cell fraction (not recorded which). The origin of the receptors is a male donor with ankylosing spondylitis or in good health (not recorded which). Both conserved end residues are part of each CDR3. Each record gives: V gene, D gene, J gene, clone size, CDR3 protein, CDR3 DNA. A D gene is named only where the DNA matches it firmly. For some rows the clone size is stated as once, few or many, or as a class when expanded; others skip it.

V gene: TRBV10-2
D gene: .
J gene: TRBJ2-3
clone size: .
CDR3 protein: CATEVSKRGGTDTQYF
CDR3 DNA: TGCGCCACAGAGGTATCGAAGCGCGGCGGCACAGATACGCAGTATTTT

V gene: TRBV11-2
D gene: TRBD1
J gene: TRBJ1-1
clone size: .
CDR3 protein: CASSLHRGQNTEAFF
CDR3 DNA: TGTGCCAGCAGCTTACACAGGGGGCAGAACACTGAAGCTTTCTTT

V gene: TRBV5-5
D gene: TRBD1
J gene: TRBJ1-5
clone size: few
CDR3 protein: CASSFRGLEPQHF
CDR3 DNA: TGTGCCAGCAGCTTCAGGGGGCTAGAGCCCCAGCATTTT

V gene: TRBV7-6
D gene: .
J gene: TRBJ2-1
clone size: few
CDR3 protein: CASSLTESSYNEQFF
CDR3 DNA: TGTGCCAGCAGCTTAACGGAGAGCTCCTACAATGAGCAGTTCTTC

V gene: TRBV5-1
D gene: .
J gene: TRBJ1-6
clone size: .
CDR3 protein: CASSFIQENSPLHF
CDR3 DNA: TGCGCCAGCAGCTTCATCCAGGAAAATTCACCCCTCCACTTT

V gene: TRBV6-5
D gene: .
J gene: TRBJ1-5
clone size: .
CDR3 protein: CASSYSPGAGQPQHF
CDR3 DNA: TGTGCCAGCAGTTACTCTCCAGGGGCGGGCCAGCCCCAGCATTTT

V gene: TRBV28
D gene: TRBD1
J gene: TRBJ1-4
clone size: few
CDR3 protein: CASRIGQGSEKLFF
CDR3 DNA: TGTGCCAGCAGAATAGGACAGGGGTCGGAAAAACTGTTTTTT

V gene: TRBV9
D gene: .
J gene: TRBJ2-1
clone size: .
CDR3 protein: CASSVEQAYNEQFF
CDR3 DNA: TGTGCCAGCAGCGTAGAACAGGCCTACAATGAGCAGTTCTTC

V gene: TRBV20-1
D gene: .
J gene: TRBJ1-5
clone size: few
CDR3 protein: CSASGNYRLPNQPQHF
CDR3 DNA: TGCAGTGCTAGTGGGAATTACAGGTTACCCAATCAGCCCCAGCATTTT

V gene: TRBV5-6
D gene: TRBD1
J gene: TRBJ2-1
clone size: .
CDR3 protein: CASSTNRDRVYNEQFF
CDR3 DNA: TGTGCCAGCAGCACAAACCGGGACAGGGTGTACAATGAGCAGTTCTTC

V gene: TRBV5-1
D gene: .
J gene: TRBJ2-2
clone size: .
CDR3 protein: CASTQGSTGELFF
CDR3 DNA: TGCGCCAGCACCCAAGGTAGCACCGGGGAGCTGTTTTTT

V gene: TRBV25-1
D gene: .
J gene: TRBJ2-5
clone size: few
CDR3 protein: CASSELRLASETQYF
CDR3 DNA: TGTGCCAGCAGTGAATTAAGGCTAGCATCGGAGACCCAGTACTTC

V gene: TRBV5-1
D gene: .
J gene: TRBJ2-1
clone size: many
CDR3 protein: CASSLGLDEQFF
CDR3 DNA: TGCGCCAGCAGCTTGGGGTTGGATGAGCAGTTCTTC

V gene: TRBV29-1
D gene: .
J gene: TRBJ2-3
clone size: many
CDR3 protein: CSAPGSNTDTQYF
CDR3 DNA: TGCAGCGCACCGGGATCTAACACAGATACGCAGTATTTT

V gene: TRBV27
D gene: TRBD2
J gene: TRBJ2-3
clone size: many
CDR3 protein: CASKRTGLAISTDTQYF
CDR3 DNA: TGTGCCAGCAAACGGACAGGACTAGCGATCTCCACAGATACGCAGTATTTT

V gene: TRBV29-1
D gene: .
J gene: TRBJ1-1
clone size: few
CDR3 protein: CSVSSMNTEAFF
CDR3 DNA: TGCAGCGTGTCCTCGATGAACACTGAAGCTTTCTTT

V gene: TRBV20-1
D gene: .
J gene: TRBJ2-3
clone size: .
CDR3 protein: CSARDHGTSTDTQYF
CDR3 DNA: TGCAGTGCTAGAGATCACGGGACTAGCACAGATACGCAGTATTTT